A selection of T cell receptor beta chains follows, all from one sample in a study of beta chain features in type 1 diabetes. Measured with immunoSEQ multiplex PCR; TCRdb has only the in-frame clones, and not every one. The table has under 200,000 clones, about 8.3% seen once. The sample consisted of central memory CD4+ T cells from blood. The receptors derive from a woman younger than 35 with type 1 diabetes. Both conserved end residues are part of each CDR3. The order of the fields is D gene, clone size, J gene, V gene, CDR3 protein, CDR3 DNA. A D gene is named only where the DNA matches it firmly. A clone size is listed for some rows: how often the clone was seen (once, few, many), or a class if it is expanded.

d_gene: NA
abundance: NA
j_gene: TRBJ2-1
v_gene: TRBV29-1
CDR3aa: CSVGLTYNEQFF
CDR3nt: TGCAGCGTTGGACTTACCTACAATGAGCAGTTCTTC

d_gene: TRBD1
abundance: few
j_gene: TRBJ2-1
v_gene: TRBV7-3
CDR3aa: CASSGRTGGINEQFF
CDR3nt: TGTGCCAGCAGCGGGAGGACAGGGGGTATTAATGAGCAGTTCTTC

d_gene: NA
abundance: NA
j_gene: TRBJ1-2
v_gene: TRBV4-3
CDR3aa: CASSQEWMLEARYGYTF
CDR3nt: TGCGCCAGCAGCCAAGAATGGATGCTCGAGGCTCGGTATGGCTACACCTTC

d_gene: TRBD2
abundance: few
j_gene: TRBJ2-1
v_gene: TRBV11-3
CDR3aa: CASSLIRGGGTYNEQFF
CDR3nt: TGTGCCAGCAGCTTAATTCGGGGCGGGGGGACCTACAATGAGCAGTTCTTC

d_gene: NA
abundance: few
j_gene: TRBJ2-1
v_gene: TRBV7-2
CDR3aa: CASSLKSGDEQFF
CDR3nt: TGTGCCAGCAGCTTGAAATCGGGGGATGAGCAGTTCTTC

d_gene: NA
abundance: NA
j_gene: TRBJ2-7
v_gene: TRBV20-1
CDR3aa: CSGTESYEQYF
CDR3nt: TGCAGTGGGACTGAAAGCTACGAGCAGTACTTC

d_gene: NA
abundance: NA
j_gene: TRBJ1-2
v_gene: TRBV27
CDR3aa: CASSFRSLQDGYTF
CDR3nt: TGTGCCAGCAGTTTCCGGTCCCTGCAAGATGGCTACACCTTC

d_gene: TRBD2
abundance: NA
j_gene: TRBJ2-1
v_gene: TRBV7-9
CDR3aa: CASSLAAGGWEQFF
CDR3nt: TGTGCCAGCAGCTTAGCGGCCGGGGGGTGGGAGCAGTTCTTC

d_gene: TRBD1
abundance: NA
j_gene: TRBJ1-1
v_gene: TRBV10-3
CDR3aa: CAISESGQGRDEAFF
CDR3nt: TGTGCCATCAGTGAGTCGGGACAGGGGAGAGATGAAGCTTTCTTT

d_gene: NA
abundance: NA
j_gene: TRBJ2-7
v_gene: TRBV5-1
CDR3aa: CASSLAPGISSYEQYF
CDR3nt: TGCGCCAGCAGCTTGGCACCGGGAATTAGCTCCTACGAGCAGTACTTC

d_gene: NA
abundance: few
j_gene: TRBJ1-2
v_gene: TRBV7-2
CDR3aa: CASSLVHTAYGYTF
CDR3nt: TGTGCCAGCAGCTTAGTCCATACAGCCTATGGCTACACCTTC

d_gene: NA
abundance: once
j_gene: TRBJ2-3
v_gene: TRBV10-2
CDR3aa: CASSESTQTVTQYF
CDR3nt: TGCGCCAGCAGTGAGTCGACACAGACCGTTACGCAGTATTTT

d_gene: NA
abundance: NA
j_gene: TRBJ1-2
v_gene: TRBV13
CDR3aa: CASSPRTDPWGYTF
CDR3nt: TGTGCCAGCAGCCCTAGGACAGATCCGTGGGGCTACACCTTC

d_gene: NA
abundance: few
j_gene: TRBJ2-7
v_gene: TRBV28
CDR3aa: CASTQNYEQYF
CDR3nt: TGTGCCAGCACCCAGAACTACGAGCAGTACTTC

d_gene: TRBD2
abundance: NA
j_gene: TRBJ2-3
v_gene: TRBV4-1
CDR3aa: CASSLLRSSSGKADTQYF
CDR3nt: TGCGCCAGCAGCCTCCTTAGGTCTTCTAGCGGGAAGGCTGATACGCAGTATTTT

d_gene: TRBD1
abundance: NA
j_gene: TRBJ2-1
v_gene: TRBV11-2
CDR3aa: CASSPGDRDNEQFF
CDR3nt: TGTGCCAGCAGCCCAGGGGACAGGGACAATGAGCAGTTCTTC

d_gene: TRBD1
abundance: NA
j_gene: TRBJ1-2
v_gene: TRBV7-2
CDR3aa: CASSSTDRVHGYTF
CDR3nt: TGTGCCAGCAGCTCAACCGACAGGGTTCATGGCTACACCTTC

d_gene: TRBD1
abundance: few
j_gene: TRBJ2-7
v_gene: TRBV7-6
CDR3aa: CASSLVSGQGNEQYF
CDR3nt: TGTGCCAGCAGCTTAGTAAGCGGACAGGGCAACGAGCAGTACTTC

d_gene: NA
abundance: few
j_gene: TRBJ2-7
v_gene: TRBV19
CDR3aa: CASSIMSFSYEQYF
CDR3nt: TGTGCCAGTAGTATAATGTCTTTTTCCTACGAGCAGTACTTC

d_gene: TRBD2
abundance: NA
j_gene: TRBJ2-1
v_gene: TRBV5-4
CDR3aa: CASSQGRGSWQFF
CDR3nt: TGCGCCAGCAGCCAAGGGCGGGGGTCGTGGCAGTTCTTC

d_gene: TRBD1
abundance: NA
j_gene: TRBJ1-1
v_gene: TRBV18
CDR3aa: CASQTGENTEAFF
CDR3nt: TGTGCCAGCCAGACAGGGGAGAACACTGAAGCTTTCTTT

d_gene: NA
abundance: NA
j_gene: TRBJ2-4
v_gene: TRBV7-2
CDR3aa: CASSQTDILAKNIQYF
CDR3nt: TGTGCCAGCAGCCAAACGGACATCTTAGCCAAAAACATTCAGTACTTC

d_gene: NA
abundance: few
j_gene: TRBJ1-2
v_gene: TRBV28
CDR3aa: CASSSRLEGYTF
CDR3nt: TGTGCCAGCAGTTCCCGACTGGAAGGCTACACCTTC

d_gene: TRBD1
abundance: NA
j_gene: TRBJ1-4
v_gene: TRBV7-2
CDR3aa: CASSLDSGQGFEKLFF
CDR3nt: TGTGCCAGCAGCTTAGATTCGGGACAGGGCTTTGAAAAACTGTTTTTT

d_gene: TRBD1
abundance: NA
j_gene: TRBJ2-2
v_gene: TRBV19
CDR3aa: CASSYRGQGNTGELFF
CDR3nt: TGTGCCAGTAGCTACCGGGGACAGGGGAACACCGGGGAGCTGTTTTTT

d_gene: TRBD1
abundance: NA
j_gene: TRBJ1-2
v_gene: TRBV9
CDR3aa: CASSGEFGQGGGYTF
CDR3nt: TGTGCCAGCAGCGGAGAGTTCGGACAGGGCGGTGGCTACACCTTC

d_gene: NA
abundance: NA
j_gene: TRBJ2-4
v_gene: TRBV5-1
CDR3aa: CASSLGLAKNIQYF
CDR3nt: TGCGCCAGCAGCTTGGGGCTAGCCAAAAACATTCAGTACTTC

d_gene: NA
abundance: NA
j_gene: TRBJ1-5
v_gene: TRBV28
CDR3aa: CASSLESINQPQHF
CDR3nt: TGTGCCAGCAGTTTAGAGAGTATCAATCAGCCCCAGCATTTT

d_gene: NA
abundance: NA
j_gene: TRBJ1-1
v_gene: TRBV7-9
CDR3aa: CASSLGEGTEAFF
CDR3nt: TGTGCCAGCAGCTTAGGTGAGGGCACTGAAGCTTTCTTT

d_gene: TRBD1
abundance: NA
j_gene: TRBJ1-1
v_gene: TRBV6-6
CDR3aa: CASSGQSFPYTEAFF
CDR3nt: TGTGCCAGTTCGGGACAGTCCTTTCCCTACACTGAAGCTTTCTTT

d_gene: NA
abundance: few
j_gene: TRBJ2-3
v_gene: TRBV14
CDR3aa: CASSQGTTWDTQYF
CDR3nt: TGTGCCAGCAGCCAAGGCACTACGTGGGATACGCAGTATTTT

d_gene: NA
abundance: once
j_gene: TRBJ1-6
v_gene: TRBV7-9
CDR3aa: CASSSAGVSPLHF
CDR3nt: TGTGCCAGCAGCTCTGCAGGGGTTTCACCCCTCCACTTT

d_gene: NA
abundance: NA
j_gene: TRBJ1-6
v_gene: TRBV5-4
CDR3aa: CASSLGSGDSPLHF
CDR3nt: TGTGCCAGCAGCTTGGGCAGCGGGGATTCACCCCTCCACTTT

d_gene: NA
abundance: NA
j_gene: TRBJ2-5
v_gene: TRBV10-3
CDR3aa: CAISDTGGETQYF
CDR3nt: TGTGCCATCAGTGATACCGGCGGAGAGACCCAGTACTTC

d_gene: TRBD1
abundance: NA
j_gene: TRBJ1-2
v_gene: TRBV7-9
CDR3aa: CASSSSHRGGYTF
CDR3nt: TGTGCCAGCAGCTCATCCCACAGGGGTGGCTACACCTTC